The T cell receptor (beta chain) under discussion was sequenced for a study of T-cell reconstitution after alpha-beta-depleted transplantation in children. The TCRbeta library was prepared with unique molecular identifiers. TCRdb itself ran the PCR reads through MiXCR, one entry per CDR3 protein. Among just under 550,000 distinct CDR3 sequences listed, approximately 20% were seen once. CDR3 length equals 15 residues. Trimming cost V 5 bases and J 6 bases; bases outside gene matches: 9. The receptor was isolated from a human donor who donated a stem cell graft to a child with acute lymphoblastic leukemia. The chain has TRBV12-3 or TRBV12-4 and TRBJ2-1, with TRBD2 matching 8 bases. Material: PBMCs from the stem cell graft donor, obtained from the stem cell graft. The CDR3 protein is CASSLSGKRGNEQFF. In nucleotides, the CDR3 is TGTGCCAGCAGTCTTAGCGGGAAGCGCGGCAATGAGCAGTTCTTC.